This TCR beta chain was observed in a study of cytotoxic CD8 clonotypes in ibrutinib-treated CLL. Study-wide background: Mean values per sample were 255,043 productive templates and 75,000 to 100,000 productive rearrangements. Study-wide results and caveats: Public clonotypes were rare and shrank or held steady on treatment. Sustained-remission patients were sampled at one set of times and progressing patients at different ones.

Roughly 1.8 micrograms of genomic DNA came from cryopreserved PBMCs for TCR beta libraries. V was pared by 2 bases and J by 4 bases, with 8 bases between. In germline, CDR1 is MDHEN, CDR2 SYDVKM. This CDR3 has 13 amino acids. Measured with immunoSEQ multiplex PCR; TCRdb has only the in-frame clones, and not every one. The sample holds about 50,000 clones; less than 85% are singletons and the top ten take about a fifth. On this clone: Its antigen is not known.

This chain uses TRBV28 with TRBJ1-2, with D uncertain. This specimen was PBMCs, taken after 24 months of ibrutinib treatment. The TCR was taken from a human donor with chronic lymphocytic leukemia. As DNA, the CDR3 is TGTGCCAGCAGTTTAGGGCGGATCTATGGCTACACCTTC. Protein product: CASSLGRIYGYTF.